The 20 T cell receptor beta chains listed next were all sequenced from one sample in a study of tumor and adjacent non-tumor tissue in lung cancer. No cell sorting was done before RNA was extracted from the tissue. This non-tumor lung sample came from over 3 cm beyond the tumor edge. The library came from three nested PCR rounds adapted from ARM-PCR protocols. TCRdb reanalysed the multiplex PCR reads using MiXCR and keeps one entry per CDR3 protein. The sample consists of approximately 44,000 distinct CDR3 sequences, less than 65% of them appearing once. Sequences were obtained from distant non-tumor lung tissue. The source is a man aged 45-65 years with non-small cell lung cancer.

This clonotype was seen many times. The rearrangement uses TRBV9 and TRBJ1-1; TRBD1 might be the D (6 bases). Deletions cut 1 base from V and 5 bases from J, with 15 bases between. CDR3 length: 15 amino acids. Germline V CDR1 and CDR2: SGDLS, YYNGEE. The CDR3, as DNA: TGTGCCAGCAGCGTAAGTTGGGGGCCGGGGACTGAAGCTTTCTTT. Translating gives CASSVSWGPGTEAFF.

This clonotype was seen repeatedly, ten times or more. This chain joins TRBV5-1 and TRBJ2-3, with D perhaps matching TRBD1 (5 bases). The CDR3 consists of 15 residues. Germline lookup yields CDR1 SGHRS and CDR2 YFSETQ. Deletions cut 0 bases from V and 5 bases from J, with 13 bases between. The CDR3 nucleotides read TGCGCCAGCAGCTTGGGACAGTCTTTGATAGATACGCAGTATTTT. As protein: CASSLGQSLIDTQYF. The full variable domain, its missing parts supplied by reference TRBV5-1 and TRBJ2-3, is KAGVTQTPRYLIKTRGQQVTLSCSPISGHRSVSWYQQTPGQGLQFLFEYFSETQRNKGNFPGRFSGRQFSNSRSEMNVSTLELGDSALYLCASSLGQSLIDTQYFGPGTRLTVL.

Worth noting for this clonotype: The conserved phenylalanine or tryptophan normally closing the CDR3 is absent here, so this likely arose from a read error. The V and J genes are TRBV4-2 and TRBJ2-7, with 11 bases identical to TRBD1. The germline gives CDR1 LGHNA, CDR2 YNFKEQ. The CDR3 runs 16 residues. The CDR3, as DNA: TGTGCCAACAGCCCTGGACAGGGGGCTTCGGCCTACGAGCAGTACTTA. As protein: CANSPGQGASAYEQYL.

The chain has TRBV11-2 and TRBJ1-2; 7 nucleotides align to TRBD1. Germline lookup yields CDR1 SGHAT and CDR2 FQNNGV. The CDR3 is 16 residues long. V was clipped by 5 bases and J by 1 base; unmatched bases: 10. CDR3 bases: TGTGCCAGCAGCCCAGGGGGGATACGGAATAACTATGGCTACACCTTC. Its translation: CASSPGGIRNNYGYTF.

This clonotype has just one count. At one end, the junction sequence differs from germline, possibly due to a read error. V is TRBV10-2 and J is TRBJ2-7; D possibly corresponds to TRBD1 (5 bases). Per germline, CDR1 WSHSY and CDR2 SAAADI. The CDR3 runs to 12 residues. For the CDR3, the DNA is TGCGCCAGCAGTGAAACAGGTTACGAGCAGCACTTC. Residues: CASSETGYEQHF.

A remark on this clonotype: Sequence at one end of the junction differs from germline and may be a read error. The V gene is TRBV6-6, the J gene TRBJ1-5; the D is unclear. Germline V gene sequence: CDR1 MNHNY, CDR2 SVGAGI (reference sequence). The CDR3 totals 16 residues. CDR3 region: CAILDPGGDGNQSQHF. The CDR3 DNA reads TGTGCCATCCTGGATCCTGGTGGGGATGGCAATCAGTCCCAGCATTTT.

This clonotype was found many times. The chain carries TRBV12-3 or TRBV12-4 and TRBJ2-5; TRBD2 might be the D (7 bases). Trimming pared 7 bases from V and 6 bases from J, leaving 15 bases between. CDR3 size: 13 residues. CDR3 sequence (DNA): TGTGCCAGCATGAGGGGGGGGGCAAAGACCCAGTACTTC. Translating it yields CASMRGGAKTQYF.

The chain has TRBV24-1 and TRBJ2-7; the D is unclear. The V gene's germline CDR1 is KGHDR and CDR2 SFDVKD. Trimming removed 9 bases from V and 5 bases from J, with 16 bases in between. The CDR3 has 13 amino acids. CDR3 in DNA: TGTGCCACCTGTGGTTTTTGGGAAAACGAGCAGTACTTC. Translating it yields CATCGFWENEQYF.

As for this clonotype: Because the CDR3 is missing its conserved closing phenylalanine or tryptophan, this is likely a read error. The chain recombines TRBV11-2 with TRBJ2-3; no clear D gene. CDR3 length equals 15 residues. Germline CDR1 SGHAT, CDR2 FQNNGV. The CDR3 DNA reads as TGTGCCAGAAGCTTAATGAACTCTAGCACAGATACGCAGTATCAT. It encodes CARSLMNSSTDTQYH.

At least ten counts were recorded for this clonotype. J is TRBJ1-1 and V is TRBV20-1; perhaps TRBD1 as D (5 bases). The CDR3 sequence is 14 residues long. Between the trimmed V and J ends, which lost 4 bases and 4 bases, there was a span of 16 bases. The germline V gene encodes CDR1 DFQATT and CDR2 SNEGSKA (reference sequence). CDR3 in DNA: TGCAGTGCTAAACGGTCAGGGATGAGCACTGAAGCTTTCTTT. Translated: CSAKRSGMSTEAFF.

About this clonotype itself: One base away lies a much larger clone, so this may be a sequencing read error. V usage is TRBV20-1 and J usage is TRBJ1-6, with a tentative D call TRBD1 (5 bases). This CDR3 comprises 14 residues. Germline V CDR1 and CDR2: DFQATT, SNEGSKA (reference sequence). V lost 6 bases, J lost 6 bases, and 15 bases lay in between. The CDR3 DNA follows: TGCAGTGCGTGTACAGGAGCGGGTAATTCACCCCTCCACTTT. Amino acids: CSACTGAGNSPLHF.

Remarks on this clonotype: The CDR3 end shows no conserved phenylalanine or tryptophan, and so a read error is likely. It is unclear where the CDR3 begins or ends on the DNA, so no DNA is shown, and the CDR3 is as TCRdb lists it. The V call is TRBV4-1, the J call TRBJ1-2. The CDR3 is 12 amino acids in total, end residues counted. The V gene's germline CDR1 is MGHRA and CDR2 YSYEKL. Here the CDR3 reads CASSQVCGSLLY.

On this clonotype: Germline and junction disagree at one end, which may indicate a read error. The V gene is TRBV11-2, the J gene TRBJ2-5; TRBD2 matches at 15 bases. This CDR3 region has 18 residues. The germline gives CDR1 SGHAT, CDR2 FQNNGV. The CDR3 DNA is TGTGTCAGCAGCTTACCGGGACTAGCGGGGGGTGCATATATGACCCAGTACTTC. This sequence encodes CVSSLPGLAGGAYMTQYF. The whole variable domain, filled in from reference TRBV11-2 and TRBJ2-5, reads EAGVAQSPRYKIIEKRQSVAFWCNPISGHATLYWYQQILGQGPKLLIQFQNNGVVDDSQLPKDRFSAERLKGVDSTLKIQPAKLEDSAVYLCVSSLPGLAGGAYMTQYFGPGTRLLVL.

With respect to this clonotype: The missing conserved phenylalanine or tryptophan at the end of this CDR3 makes a read error likely. The chain couples TRBV10-3 to TRBJ2-2; a possible D gene is TRBD1 (6 bases). V was trimmed by 6 bases and J by 0 bases, leaving 11 bases between them. This CDR3 has 15 residues. CDR1 and CDR2 from the germline V gene are ENHRY and SYGVKD. Written as DNA, the CDR3 is TGTGCCATCAGACCCGGGACAACGAACACCGGGGAGCTGTTTTCT. Translation: CAIRPGTTNTGELFS.

This clonotype was observed a handful of times. Compared with germline, one end of the junction differs, possibly owing to a read error. The rearrangement joins TRBV7-9 to TRBJ2-2; 9 bases agree with TRBD2. The CDR3 totals 16 residues. CDR1 SEHNR and CDR2 FQNEAQ come from the germline V gene (reference sequence). This CDR3 reads CASSLAASGNTGDLFF. In DNA, the CDR3 is TGTGCCAGCAGCTTAGCTGCTAGCGGGAACACCGGGGACCTGTTTTTT. The whole variable domain, filled in from reference TRBV7-9 and TRBJ2-2, reads DTGVSQNPRHKITKRGQNVTFRCDPISEHNRLYWYRQTLGQGPEFLTYFQNEAQLEKSRLLSDRFSAERPKGSFSTLEIQRTEQGDSAMYLCASSLAASGNTGDLFFGEGSRLTVL.

Turning to this clonotype: Since the CDR3 does not end with the conserved phenylalanine or tryptophan, this likely comes from a read error. Because the CDR3's place on the DNA is in doubt, the DNA is left out and the CDR3 is given as listed by TCRdb. This sequence joins TRBV7-9 and TRBJ2-7; the table's D call TRBD1 went unverified against the DNA. CDR1 SEHNR and CDR2 FQNEAQ come from the germline V gene (reference sequence). Counting both end residues, the CDR3 totals 11 amino acids. CDR3 sequence: CASRRGNEQYL.

In the case of this clonotype: Being one base from a much bigger clone, this may be a read error. The chain is built from TRBV4-2 and TRBJ1-5; no firm D call. Germline V gene data show CDR1 as LGHNA and CDR2 as YNFKEQ. This CDR3 spans 16 amino acids. V dropped 0 bases and J dropped 9 bases, with 18 bases sitting between them. Here the CDR3 reads CASSQDVREGTWPQHF. CDR3 coding DNA: TGTGCCAGCAGCCAAGATGTACGGGAGGGAACTTGGCCCCAGCATTTT.

This clonotype turned up a few times. A much larger clone sits a single nucleotide away, making a read error possible. This chain uses TRBV6-1 with TRBJ1-5, with no clear D. CDR3 length: 15 amino acids. Looked up from germline, CDR1 is MNHNS and CDR2 is SASEGT. The CDR3 DNA sequence: TGTGCCAGCAGTGATATGCCCGGGTTTGGCCAGCCCCAGCGTTTT. Translated: CASSDMPGFGQPQRF.

About this clonotype: This could be a read error, since a much larger clone is one nucleotide away. V is TRBV10-1 and J is TRBJ1-5; D perhaps matches TRBD1 (6 bases). Germline CDR1 reads WNHNN; CDR2 reads SYGVQD (reference sequence). This CDR3 spans 16 amino acids. In nucleotides, the CDR3 is TGCGCCAGCAAAGCCCCCGGACAGACTAGCGATCAGCCCCAGCATTTT. Its protein is CASKAPGQTSDQPQHF.

The chain couples TRBV20-1 to TRBJ2-5; the D gene is possibly TRBD2 (6 bases). Between the trimmed V and J ends, which lost 0 bases and 0 bases, there was a span of 17 bases. The V gene's germline CDR1 is DFQATT and CDR2 SNEGSKA (reference sequence). This CDR3 spans 17 amino acids. CDR3 sequence (DNA): TGCAGTGCTAGAGATCCGGAGGGATTGGTCTACCAAGAGACCCAGTACTTC. This translates into CSARDPEGLVYQETQYF.